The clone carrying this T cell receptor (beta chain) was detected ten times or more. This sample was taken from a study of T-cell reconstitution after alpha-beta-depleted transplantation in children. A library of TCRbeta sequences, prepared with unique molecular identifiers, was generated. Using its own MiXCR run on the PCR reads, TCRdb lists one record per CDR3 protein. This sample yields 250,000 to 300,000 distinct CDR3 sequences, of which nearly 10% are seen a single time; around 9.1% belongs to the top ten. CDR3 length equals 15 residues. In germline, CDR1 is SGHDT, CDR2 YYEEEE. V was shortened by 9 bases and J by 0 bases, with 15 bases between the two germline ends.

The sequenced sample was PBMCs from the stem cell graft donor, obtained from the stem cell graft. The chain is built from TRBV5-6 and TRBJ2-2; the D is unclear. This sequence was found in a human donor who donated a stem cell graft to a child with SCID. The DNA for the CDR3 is TGTGCCACCCAAAGCGCGTTCCCGAACACCGGGGAGCTGTTTTTT. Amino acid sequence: CATQSAFPNTGELFF.